Listed below are T cell receptor beta chains from one sample, sequenced in a study of Graves' ophthalmopathy and Graves' hyperthyroidism. TCRdb re-called the multiplex PCR reads with MiXCR, one entry per CDR3 protein. The data show hundreds of thousands of distinct CDR3 sequences, with 35% to 50% seen just once and roughly 45% held by the top ten. The sequencing input was peripheral blood. The receptors here all came from an adult man with Graves' ophthalmopathy. Each CDR3 is given with its conserved first and last residue. A D gene is named only where the DNA matches it firmly. Some rows have no size entry. The others give once, few or many, or a class for an expanded clone.

j_gene,d_gene,v_gene,abundance,CDR3nt,CDR3aa
TRBJ1-2,TRBD1,TRBV7-9,many,TGTGCCAGCAGCTTAGCCGGGACAGGCATTTATGGCTACACCTTC,CASSLAGTGIYGYTF
TRBJ1-6,.,TRBV6-5,.,TGTGCCAGCAGCCCACAGCGAATGGCTCTTAATTCACCCCTCCACTTT,CASSPQRMALNSPLHF
TRBJ1-1,.,TRBV2,.,TGTGCCAGCAGCCAAATGTCCCGGGGGGACCGTAACACTGAAGCTTTCTTT,CASSQMSRGDRNTEAFF
TRBJ1-6,.,TRBV20-1,.,TGCAGTGCTAGAGATTGGGAGGGAGGGCGTGTTAATTCACCCCTCCACTTT,CSARDWEGGRVNSPLHF
TRBJ2-5,.,TRBV5-1,many,TGTGCCAGCAGCCTCGGGGCCCAAGAGACCCAGTACTTC,CASSLGAQETQYF
TRBJ2-5,.,TRBV5-6,few,TGTGCCAGCAGCTTTAAATTCGTTAAACAAGAGACCCAGTACTTC,CASSFKFVKQETQYF
TRBJ2-7,TRBD1,TRBV19,.,TGTGCCAGTTCCTTCAGGGGCGGGACAGGGAGAGGCGAGCAGTACTTC,CASSFRGGTGRGEQYF
TRBJ1-1,.,TRBV12-3/TRBV12-4,.,TGTGCCAGCAGTCGCGGACTCCGGGACACTGAAGCTTTCTTT,CASSRGLRDTEAFF
TRBJ1-4,.,TRBV7-9,.,TGTGCCAGCAGCTTAAAGGCAGGGCCCTTAGGAAAACTGTTTTTT,CASSLKAGPLGKLFF
TRBJ2-5,.,TRBV25-1,.,TGTGCCAGCAGCCAAGATCTTCGGACCAGGGCGGAGGCCCAGTACTTC,CASSQDLRTRAEAQYF
TRBJ1-6,TRBD1,TRBV7-9,.,TGTGCCAGCTTACAGGTCGGGACAGGGCATTCACCCCTCCACTTT,CASLQVGTGHSPLHF
TRBJ1-2,.,TRBV15,.,TGTGCCAGCAGTCGGTCAGGGATTAGGGATGGCTACACCTTC,CASSRSGIRDGYTF
TRBJ2-6,TRBD1,TRBV20-1,.,TGCAGTGCGGGACAGGGGGCTTCTGGGGCCAACGTCCTGACTTTC,CSAGQGASGANVLTF
TRBJ2-5,.,TRBV12-3/TRBV12-4,.,TGTGCCAGCAGTTCACGGGGTACCGACGGGCAAGAGACCCAGTACTTC,CASSSRGTDGQETQYF
TRBJ2-5,TRBD1,TRBV7-3,.,TGTGCCAGCAGCTTGGAAGGGGACAGGGTAGGAGAGACCCAGTACTTC,CASSLEGDRVGETQYF
TRBJ1-5,.,TRBV19,many,TGTGCCAGTAGTCCATCCACTTCTCGGCCCCAGCATTTT,CASSPSTSRPQHF
TRBJ2-7,.,TRBV19,few,TGTGCCAGTAGTCCTCGGACCAAACGACATGGCGAGCAGTACTTC,CASSPRTKRHGEQYF
TRBJ1-5,.,TRBV20-1,many,TGCAGTGCTAGAGATCCAGAAGGCAATCAGCCCCAGCATTTT,CSARDPEGNQPQHF
TRBJ1-5,.,TRBV20-1,.,TGCAGTGCTAGAGATCGGAGGGGGGGTAATCAGCCCCAGCATTTT,CSARDRRGGNQPQHF
TRBJ2-6,.,TRBV7-9,.,TGTGCCAGCAGCCCGTACCAGAATGGGGCCAACGTCCTGACTTTC,CASSPYQNGANVLTF
TRBJ1-2,TRBD1,TRBV7-9,few,TGTGCCTGGAGTGCGGGACAGGGTTATGGCTACACCTTC,CAWSAGQGYGYTF
TRBJ2-7,TRBD2,TRBV19,few,TGTGCCAGTAGTGTGACTAGCGGAGCCTACGAGCAGTACTTC,CASSVTSGAYEQYF
TRBJ2-2,TRBD2,TRBV25-1,.,TGTGCCAGCAGGTCGATAGCGGGGGCGAACACCGGGGAGCTGTTTTTT,CASRSIAGANTGELFF
TRBJ2-5,.,TRBV11-1,.,TGTGCCAGCAGCTTAGATGGCGGGAACAGCAAGACCCAGTACTTC,CASSLDGGNSKTQYF